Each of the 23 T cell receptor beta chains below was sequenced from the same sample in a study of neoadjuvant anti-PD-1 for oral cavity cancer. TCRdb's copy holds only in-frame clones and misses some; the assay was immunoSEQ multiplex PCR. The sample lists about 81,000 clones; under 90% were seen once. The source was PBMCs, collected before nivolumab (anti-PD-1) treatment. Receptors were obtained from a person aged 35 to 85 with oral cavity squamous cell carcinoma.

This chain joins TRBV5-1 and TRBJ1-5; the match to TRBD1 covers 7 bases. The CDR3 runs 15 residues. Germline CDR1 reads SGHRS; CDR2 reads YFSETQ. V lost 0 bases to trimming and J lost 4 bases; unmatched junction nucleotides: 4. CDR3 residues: CASSLGDSGNQPQHF. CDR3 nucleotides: TGCGCCAGCAGCTTGGGGGACAGCGGGAATCAGCCCCAGCATTTT.

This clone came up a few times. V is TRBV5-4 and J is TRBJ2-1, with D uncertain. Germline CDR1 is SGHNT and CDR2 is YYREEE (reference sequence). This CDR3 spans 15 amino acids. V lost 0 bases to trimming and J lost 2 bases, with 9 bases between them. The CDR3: CASSLDLGTYNEQFF. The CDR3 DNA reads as TGTGCCAGCAGCTTGGATTTGGGTACCTACAATGAGCAGTTCTTC. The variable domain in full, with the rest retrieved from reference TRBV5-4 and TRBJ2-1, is ETGVTQSPTHLIKTRGQQVTLRCSSQSGHNTVSWYQQALGQGPQFIFQYYREEENGRGNFPPRFSGLQFPNYSSELNVNALELDDSALYLCASSLDLGTYNEQFFGPGTRLTVL.

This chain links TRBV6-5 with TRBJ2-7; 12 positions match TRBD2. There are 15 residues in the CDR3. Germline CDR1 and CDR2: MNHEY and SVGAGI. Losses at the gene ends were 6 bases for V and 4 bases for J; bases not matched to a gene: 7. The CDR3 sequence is CASRRETSGSYEQYF. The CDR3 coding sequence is TGTGCCAGCAGGCGGGAGACTAGCGGGAGTTACGAGCAGTACTTC.

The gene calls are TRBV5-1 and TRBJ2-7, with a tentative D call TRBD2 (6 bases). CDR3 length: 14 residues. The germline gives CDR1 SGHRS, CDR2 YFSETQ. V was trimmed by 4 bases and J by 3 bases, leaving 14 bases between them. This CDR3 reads CASSRDFTRYEQYF. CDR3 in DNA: TGCGCCAGCAGCAGGGACTTTACGCGCTACGAGCAGTACTTC.

The DNA for the CDR3 is TGTGCTAGTCAACAACAGCTGAACACCGGGGAGCTGTTTTTT. It specifies CASQQQLNTGELFF. This sequence joins TRBV12-5 and TRBJ2-2; D call uncertain. Germline V CDR1 and CDR2: LGHNT, FRNRAP. This CDR3 is 14 amino acids long. The V end lost 8 bases, the J end lost 1 base, and 11 bases lay between the germline ends.

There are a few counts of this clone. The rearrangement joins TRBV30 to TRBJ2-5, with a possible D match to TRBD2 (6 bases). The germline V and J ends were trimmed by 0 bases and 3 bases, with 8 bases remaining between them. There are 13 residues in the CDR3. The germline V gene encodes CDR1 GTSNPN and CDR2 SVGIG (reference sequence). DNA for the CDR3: TGTGCCTGGAGTGTACGGGAGAAAGAGACCCAGTACTTC. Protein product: CAWSVREKETQYF.

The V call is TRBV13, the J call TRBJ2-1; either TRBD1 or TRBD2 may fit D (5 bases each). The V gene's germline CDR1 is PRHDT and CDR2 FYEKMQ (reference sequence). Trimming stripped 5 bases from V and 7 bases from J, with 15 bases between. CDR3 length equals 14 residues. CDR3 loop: CASSPRDRPNEQFF. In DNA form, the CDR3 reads TGTGCCAGCAGCCCACGGGACCGCCCGAATGAGCAGTTCTTC.

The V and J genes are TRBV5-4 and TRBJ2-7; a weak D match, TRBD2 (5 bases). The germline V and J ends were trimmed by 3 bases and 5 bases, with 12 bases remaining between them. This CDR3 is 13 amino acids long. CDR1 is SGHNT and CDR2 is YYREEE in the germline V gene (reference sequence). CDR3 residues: CASSSPGVHEQYF. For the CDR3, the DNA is TGTGCCAGCAGCTCGCCCGGGGTCCACGAGCAGTACTTC.

In nucleotides, the CDR3 is TGTGCCAGTAGCCCTCTTGGGGGGAACAATCAGCCCCAGCATTTT. It codes for CASSPLGGNNQPQHF. The chain has TRBV19 and TRBJ1-5, with D possibly TRBD1 on 5 matching bases. The germline CDR1 and CDR2 sequences are LNHDA and SQIVND (reference sequence). The CDR3 loop spans 15 amino acids. The V end was cut by 6 bases, the J end by 3 bases, with 15 bases between.

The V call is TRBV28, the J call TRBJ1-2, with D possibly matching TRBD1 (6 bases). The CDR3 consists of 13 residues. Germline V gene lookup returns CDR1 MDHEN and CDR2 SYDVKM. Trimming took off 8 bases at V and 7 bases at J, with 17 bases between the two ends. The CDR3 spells CASHVGGAGGYTF. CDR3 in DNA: TGTGCCAGCCATGTGGGGGGCGCGGGTGGCTACACCTTC.

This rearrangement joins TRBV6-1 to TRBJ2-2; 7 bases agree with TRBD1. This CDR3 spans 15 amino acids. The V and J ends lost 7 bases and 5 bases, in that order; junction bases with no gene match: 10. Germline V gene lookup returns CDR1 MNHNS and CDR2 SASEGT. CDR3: CASTEGDRETGELFF. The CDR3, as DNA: TGTGCCAGCACCGAAGGAGACAGGGAAACCGGGGAGCTGTTTTTT.

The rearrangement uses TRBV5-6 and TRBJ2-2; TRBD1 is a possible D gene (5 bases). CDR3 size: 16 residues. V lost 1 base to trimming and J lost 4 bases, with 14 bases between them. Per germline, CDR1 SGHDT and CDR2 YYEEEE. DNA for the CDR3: TGTGCCAGCAGCTTGATGTCAGGGTGGAGCACCGGGGAGCTGTTTTTT. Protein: CASSLMSGWSTGELFF. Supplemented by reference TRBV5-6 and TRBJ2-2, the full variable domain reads DAGVTQSPTHLIKTRGQQVTLRCSPKSGHDTVSWYQQALGQGPQFIFQYYEEEERQRGNFPDRFSGHQFPNYSSELNVNALLLGDSALYLCASSLMSGWSTGELFFGEGSRLTVL.

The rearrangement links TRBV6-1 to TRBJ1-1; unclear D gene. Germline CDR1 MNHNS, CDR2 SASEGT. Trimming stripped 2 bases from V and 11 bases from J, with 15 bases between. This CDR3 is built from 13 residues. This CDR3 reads CASSEKGPFNAFF. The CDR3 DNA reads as TGTGCCAGCAGTGAAAAAGGACCCTTTAATGCTTTCTTT.

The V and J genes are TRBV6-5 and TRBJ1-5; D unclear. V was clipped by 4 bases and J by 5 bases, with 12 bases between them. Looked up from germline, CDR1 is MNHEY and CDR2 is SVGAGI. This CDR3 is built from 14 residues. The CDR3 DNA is TGTGCCAGCAGTTCCCCGGGTGTGGATCAGCCCCAGCATTTT. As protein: CASSSPGVDQPQHF.

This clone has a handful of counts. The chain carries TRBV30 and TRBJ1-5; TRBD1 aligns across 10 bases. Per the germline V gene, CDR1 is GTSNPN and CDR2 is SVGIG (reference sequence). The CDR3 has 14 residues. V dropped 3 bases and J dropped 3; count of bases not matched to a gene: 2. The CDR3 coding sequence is TGTGCCTGGAGGGGACAGGGGAACAATCAGCCCCAGCATTTT. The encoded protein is CAWRGQGNNQPQHF.

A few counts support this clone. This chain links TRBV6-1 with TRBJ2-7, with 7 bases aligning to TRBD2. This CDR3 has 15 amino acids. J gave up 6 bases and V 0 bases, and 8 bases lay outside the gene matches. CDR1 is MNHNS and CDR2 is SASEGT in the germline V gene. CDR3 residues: CASSEASSGGTEQYF. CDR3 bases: TGTGCCAGCAGTGAAGCTTCCTCCGGGGGGACCGAGCAGTACTTC.

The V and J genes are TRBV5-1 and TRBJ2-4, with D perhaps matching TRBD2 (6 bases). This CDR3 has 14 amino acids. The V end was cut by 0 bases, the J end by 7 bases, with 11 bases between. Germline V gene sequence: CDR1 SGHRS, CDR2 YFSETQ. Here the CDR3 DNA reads TGCGCCAGCAGCTTGGATCTAGCGTCGAACATTCAGTACTTC. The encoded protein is CASSLDLASNIQYF.

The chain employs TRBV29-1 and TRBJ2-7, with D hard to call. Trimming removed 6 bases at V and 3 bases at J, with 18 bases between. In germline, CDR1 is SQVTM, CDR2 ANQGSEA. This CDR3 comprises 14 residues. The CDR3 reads CSVTLQVALYEQYF. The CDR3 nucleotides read TGCAGCGTCACCCTCCAGGTTGCCCTCTACGAGCAGTACTTC.

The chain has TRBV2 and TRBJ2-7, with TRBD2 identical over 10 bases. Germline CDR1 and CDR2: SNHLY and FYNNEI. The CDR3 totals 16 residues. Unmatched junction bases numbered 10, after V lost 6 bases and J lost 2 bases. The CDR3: CASSNLGTSVTYEQYF. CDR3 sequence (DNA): TGTGCCAGCAGCAACCTCGGGACTAGCGTAACCTACGAGCAGTACTTC.

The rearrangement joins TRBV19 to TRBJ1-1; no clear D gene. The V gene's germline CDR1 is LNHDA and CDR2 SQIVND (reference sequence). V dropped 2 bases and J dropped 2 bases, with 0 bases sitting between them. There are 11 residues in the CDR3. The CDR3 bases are TGTGCCAGTAGTATAAACACTGAAGCTTTCTTT. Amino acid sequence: CASSINTEAFF.

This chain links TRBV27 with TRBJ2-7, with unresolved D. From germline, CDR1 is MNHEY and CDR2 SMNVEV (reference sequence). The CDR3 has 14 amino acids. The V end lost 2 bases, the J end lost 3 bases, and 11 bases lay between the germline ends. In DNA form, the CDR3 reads TGTGCCAGCAGTTTAAAACCAGAGAGCTACGAGCAGTACTTC. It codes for CASSLKPESYEQYF.

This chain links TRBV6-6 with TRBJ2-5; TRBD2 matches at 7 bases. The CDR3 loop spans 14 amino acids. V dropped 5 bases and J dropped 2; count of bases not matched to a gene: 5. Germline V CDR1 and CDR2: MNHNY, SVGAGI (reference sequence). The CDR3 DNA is TGTGCCAGCAGTCGCACTAGCGTTCAAGAGACCCAGTACTTC. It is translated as CASSRTSVQETQYF.

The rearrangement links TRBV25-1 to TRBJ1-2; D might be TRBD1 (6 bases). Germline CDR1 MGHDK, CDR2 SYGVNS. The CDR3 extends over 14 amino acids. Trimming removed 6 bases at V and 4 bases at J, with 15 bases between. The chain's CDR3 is CASRGTGRGYGYTF. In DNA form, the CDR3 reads TGTGCCAGCAGGGGAACAGGGAGGGGCTATGGCTACACCTTC.